The rows below give T cell receptor beta chains drawn from one sample of a study of T cells in Graves' hyperthyroidism and ophthalmopathy. TCRdb used MiXCR to reprocess the multiplex PCR reads, holding one entry per CDR3 protein. The profile shows 490,000 or so distinct CDR3 sequences, around 15% of them singletons. Input material: blood. The source is a woman aged 30 to 39 with Graves' ophthalmopathy. Each CDR3 is given with its conserved first and last residue. D genes are given only for firm matches. Clone size appears in some rows only: once, few, many, or a class for an expanded clone.

>TRBJ2-7|NA|TRBV7-2|many
CASSLLDSYEQYF
TGTGCCAGCAGCTTATTGGACTCCTACGAGCAGTACTTC
>TRBJ1-4|NA|TRBV6-1|many
CASSTPVGNDNEKLFF
TGTGCCAGCAGTACCCCCGTCGGAAACGATAATGAAAAACTGTTTTTT
>TRBJ2-7|NA|TRBV29-1|few
CSVLRDAYEQYF
TGCAGCGTTTTAAGGGACGCCTACGAGCAGTACTTC
>TRBJ1-2|TRBD1|TRBV7-2|NA
CASSLGQGAYYGYTF
TGTGCCAGCAGCTTAGGACAGGGGGCCTACTATGGCTACACCTTC
>TRBJ1-4|NA|TRBV12-3/TRBV12-4|many
CASRRESGEKLFF
TGTGCCAGCAGAAGGGAGTCTGGTGAAAAACTGTTTTTT
>TRBJ2-7|NA|TRBV5-1|many
CASSEGSRGYEQYF
TGCGCCAGCAGCGAGGGGAGCAGGGGATACGAGCAGTACTTC
>TRBJ2-1|NA|TRBV2|few
CASSSPKNEQFF
TGTGCCAGCAGTTCCCCTAAGAATGAGCAGTTCTTC
>TRBJ2-3|NA|TRBV5-5|NA
CASSFGGGDTQYF
TGTGCCAGCAGCTTCGGTGGAGGGGATACGCAGTATTTT
>TRBJ1-1|TRBD1|TRBV10-3|NA
CAISWGQGMNTEAFF
TGTGCCATCAGTTGGGGACAGGGAATGAACACTGAAGCTTTCTTT
>TRBJ1-1|TRBD1|TRBV7-3|many
CASSKERPGQGVTEAFF
TGTGCCAGCAGCAAGGAAAGACCGGGACAGGGTGTCACTGAAGCTTTCTTT
>TRBJ2-3|TRBD2|TRBV7-3|NA
CASSLNNPPGLAVFTDTQYF
TGTGCCAGCAGCTTAAATAATCCCCCGGGACTAGCGGTTTTCACAGATACGCAGTATTTT
>TRBJ2-3|NA|TRBV20-1|NA
CSARGAPGTDTQYF
TGCAGTGCTAGAGGGGCCCCGGGCACAGATACGCAGTATTTT
>TRBJ2-7|NA|TRBV28|many
CASSFEGEDYEQYF
TGTGCCAGCAGTTTTGAGGGGGAGGACTACGAGCAGTACTTC
>TRBJ1-4|NA|TRBV5-5|few
CASRPTGDPNEKLFF
TGTGCCAGCAGGCCTACAGGCGACCCTAATGAAAAACTGTTTTTT
>TRBJ2-3|NA|TRBV19|few
CASSRSGVLADTQYF
TGTGCCAGTAGTAGGTCGGGAGTTTTGGCAGATACGCAGTATTTT
>TRBJ2-2|TRBD2|TRBV20-1|NA
CSATGTSGRANTGELFF
TGCAGTGCTACGGGGACTAGCGGGAGGGCCAACACCGGGGAGCTGTTTTTT
>TRBJ2-7|NA|TRBV7-2|few
CASSPGTLQSEQYF
TGTGCCAGCAGCCCCGGGACTCTCCAGAGCGAGCAGTACTTC
>TRBJ1-1|NA|TRBV29-1|many
CSVGQGTLNTEAFF
TGCAGCGTTGGTCAGGGGACACTGAACACTGAAGCTTTCTTT
>TRBJ1-4|NA|TRBV7-2|few
CASSRQWVDEKLFF
TGTGCCAGCAGCCGACAGTGGGTAGATGAAAAACTGTTTTTT
>TRBJ2-7|NA|TRBV28|many
CASRSGDYEQYF
TGTGCCAGCAGGAGCGGAGACTACGAGCAGTACTTC
>TRBJ2-2|NA|TRBV7-6|few
CASRPGTLNTGELFF
TGTGCCAGCAGACCCGGGACTTTGAACACCGGGGAGCTGTTTTTT
>TRBJ1-5|NA|TRBV18|many
CASSPPGSGNQPQHF
TGTGCCAGCTCACCACCGGGTAGCGGCAATCAGCCCCAGCATTTT
>TRBJ2-7|TRBD2|TRBV5-5|few
CASSLLAGNAYEQYF
TGTGCCAGCAGCCTATTAGCGGGAAACGCCTACGAGCAGTACTTC
>TRBJ2-7|TRBD2|TRBV28|few
CASISSQGGRTYEQYF
TGTGCCAGCATCTCATCCCAGGGCGGGAGAACCTACGAGCAGTACTTC
>TRBJ2-7|TRBD1|TRBV7-9|few
CASRDRGQAYEQYF
TGTGCCAGCAGAGACAGGGGACAGGCCTACGAGCAGTACTTC